Listed below are T cell receptor beta chains from one sample, sequenced in a study of neurological immune-mediated disorders. In TCRdb, the 5' RACE reads were re-called with MiXCR into one record per CDR3 protein. The top ten hold more than 0.95% of the sample, which has tens of thousands of distinct CDR3 sequences, just over 2.5% seen once. What was sequenced was PBMCs. Receptors originate from a woman aged 25 to 45 with multiple sclerosis. Both conserved end residues are part of each CDR3. The D gene is left open where the match is weak. Part of the rows lack a size; the others show once, few, many or a class for expanded clones.

size	D	J	V	DNA	CDR3
many	NA	TRBJ1-2	TRBV15	TGTGCCACCAGCAGAGATTTCGGGGAAGGCGGCTACACCTTC	CATSRDFGEGGYTF
many	TRBD2	TRBJ2-3	TRBV18	TGTGCCAGCTCACCGTGGCGGGAGGGGAGCACAGATACGCAGTATTTT	CASSPWREGSTDTQYF
once	TRBD2	TRBJ2-2	TRBV11-3	TGTGCCAGCAGCTCAACGGGGGGGAGTGTCGACGGGGAGCTGTTTTTT	CASSSTGGSVDGELFF
many	TRBD1	TRBJ1-6	TRBV2	TGTGCCTCCCAGGGGGGGGCGAGGAATTCACCCCTCCACTTT	CASQGGARNSPLHF
many	TRBD1	TRBJ2-2	TRBV6-6	TGTGCCACATGGACAGGGTCACCCGGGGAGCTGTTTTTT	CATWTGSPGELFF
many	NA	TRBJ1-4	TRBV20-1	TGCAGTGCTCACGGCCCGGACAGTCTATTGGGCGAAAAACTGTTTTTT	CSAHGPDSLLGEKLFF
many	TRBD2	TRBJ2-3	TRBV5-1	TGCGCCAGCAGCTTGGTGACTAGCGGCACAGATACGCAGTATTTT	CASSLVTSGTDTQYF
many	TRBD2	TRBJ2-1	TRBV5-1	TGCGCCAGCAGCTACGTAGCGGGAGCGGCTAAGAATGAGCAGTTCTTC	CASSYVAGAAKNEQFF
NA	NA	TRBJ2-7	TRBV2	TGTGCCAGCAGCGTATCGTATGGGCAAAGCTCCTACGAGCAGTACTTC	CASSVSYGQSSYEQYF
few	TRBD2	TRBJ2-7	TRBV29-1	TGCAGCGGATCTAGCGGGGTTGGTTACGAGCAGTACTTC	CSGSSGVGYEQYF